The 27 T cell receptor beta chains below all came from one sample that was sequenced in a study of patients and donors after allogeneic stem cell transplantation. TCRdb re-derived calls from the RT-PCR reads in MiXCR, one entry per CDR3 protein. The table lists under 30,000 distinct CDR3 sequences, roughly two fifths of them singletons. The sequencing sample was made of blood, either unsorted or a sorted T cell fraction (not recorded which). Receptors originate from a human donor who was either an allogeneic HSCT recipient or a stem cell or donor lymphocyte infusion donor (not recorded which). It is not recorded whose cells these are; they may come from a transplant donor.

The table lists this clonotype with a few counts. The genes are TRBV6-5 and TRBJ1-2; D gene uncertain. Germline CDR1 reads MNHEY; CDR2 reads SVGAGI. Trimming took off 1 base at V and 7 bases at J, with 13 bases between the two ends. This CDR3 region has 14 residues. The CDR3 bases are TGTGCCAGCAGTTACTTAGAACGGGCGGCTGGCTACACCTTC. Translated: CASSYLERAAGYTF.

The CDR3: CASSLLSGGAYNEQFF. The CDR3 DNA reads TGTGCCAGCAGCTTACTTAGCGGGGGGGCCTACAATGAGCAGTTCTTC. This chain uses TRBV11-2 with TRBJ2-1; 11 bases match TRBD2. Trimming took 2 bases from V and 2 from J; bases not matched to a gene: 2. CDR1 SGHAT and CDR2 FQNNGV come from the germline V gene. There are 16 residues in the CDR3. The entire variable domain, with the rest obtained from reference TRBV11-2 and TRBJ2-1, is as follows: EAGVAQSPRYKIIEKRQSVAFWCNPISGHATLYWYQQILGQGPKLLIQFQNNGVVDDSQLPKDRFSAERLKGVDSTLKIQPAKLEDSAVYLCASSLLSGGAYNEQFFGPGTRLTVL.

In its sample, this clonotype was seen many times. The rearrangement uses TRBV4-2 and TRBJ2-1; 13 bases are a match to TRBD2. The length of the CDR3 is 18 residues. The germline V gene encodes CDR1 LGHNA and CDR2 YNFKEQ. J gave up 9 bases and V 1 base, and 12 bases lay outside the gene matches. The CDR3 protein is CASSQAPLGTSGKGEQFF. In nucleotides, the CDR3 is TGTGCCAGCAGCCAAGCTCCCTTGGGGACTAGCGGGAAGGGTGAGCAGTTCTTC.

The DNA for the CDR3 is TGTGCCAGCAGCCAAAACAGGGTTTACACTGAAGCTTTCTTT. Translation: CASSQNRVYTEAFF. The J gene is TRBJ1-1, the V gene TRBV3-1, with D possibly matching TRBD1 (6 bases). Trimming cost V 2 bases and J 3 bases, with 10 bases left between them. The CDR3 sequence is 14 residues long. Germline CDR1 and CDR2: LGHDT and YNNKEL (reference sequence).

In DNA, the CDR3 is TGTGCCAGCAGCCCTACCGGGACAGGGATTAAGAATGAGCAGTTCTTC. Residues: CASSPTGTGIKNEQFF. The chain joins TRBV7-2 to TRBJ2-1, with 9 bases that match TRBD1. V lost 5 bases and J lost 7; bases outside the gene matches: 12. CDR1 and CDR2 (germline): SGHTA, FQGNSA. This CDR3 spans 16 amino acids.

Written as DNA, the CDR3 is TGCAGTGCTAGGGATCGACAGGGCACTTTCGTCGACGAGCAGTACTTC. It translates to CSARDRQGTFVDEQYF. V usage is TRBV20-1 and J usage is TRBJ2-7, with 7 bases aligning to TRBD1. V was pared by 3 bases and J by 5 bases, with 16 bases of the junction left unmatched. Germline CDR1 DFQATT, CDR2 SNEGSKA (reference sequence). The CDR3 loop spans 16 amino acids.

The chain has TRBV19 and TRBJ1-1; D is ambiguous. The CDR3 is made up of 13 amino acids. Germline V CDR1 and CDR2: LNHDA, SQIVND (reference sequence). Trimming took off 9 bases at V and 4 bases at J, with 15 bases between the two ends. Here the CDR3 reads CASAMWGITEAFF. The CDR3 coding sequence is TGTGCCAGCGCCATGTGGGGAATCACTGAAGCTTTCTTT.

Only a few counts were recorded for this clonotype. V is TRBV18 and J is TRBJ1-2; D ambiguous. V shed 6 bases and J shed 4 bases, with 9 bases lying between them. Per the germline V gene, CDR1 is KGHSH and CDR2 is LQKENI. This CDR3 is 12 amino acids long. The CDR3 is CASSSRFYGYTF. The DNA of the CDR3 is TGTGCCAGCTCCTCCCGTTTCTATGGCTACACCTTC.

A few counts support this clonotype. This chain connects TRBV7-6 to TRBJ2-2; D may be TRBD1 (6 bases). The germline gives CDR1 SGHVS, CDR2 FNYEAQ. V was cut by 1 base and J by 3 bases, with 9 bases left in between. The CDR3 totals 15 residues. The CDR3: CASSLGDKYTGELFF. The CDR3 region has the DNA TGTGCCAGCAGCTTAGGGGACAAATACACCGGGGAGCTGTTTTTT. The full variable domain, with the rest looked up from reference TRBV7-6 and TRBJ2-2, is GAGVSQSPRYKVTKRGQDVALRCDPISGHVSLYWYRQALGQGPEFLTYFNYEAQQDKSGLPNDRFSAERPEGSISTLTIQRTEQRDSAMYRCASSLGDKYTGELFFGEGSRLTVL.

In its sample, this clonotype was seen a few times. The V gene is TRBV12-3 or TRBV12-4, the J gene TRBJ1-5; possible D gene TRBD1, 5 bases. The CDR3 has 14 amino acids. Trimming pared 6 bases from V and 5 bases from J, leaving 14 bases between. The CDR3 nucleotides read TGTGCCAGCAGGCCCCGGGGGACGGATCAGCCCCAGCATTTT. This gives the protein CASRPRGTDQPQHF.

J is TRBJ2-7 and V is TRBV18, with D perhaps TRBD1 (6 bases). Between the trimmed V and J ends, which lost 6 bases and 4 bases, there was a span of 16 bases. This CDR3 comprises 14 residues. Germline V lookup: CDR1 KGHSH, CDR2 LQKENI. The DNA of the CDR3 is TGTGCCAGCTCCCCCCGGGACAAGGAGTACGAGCAGTACTTC. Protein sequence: CASSPRDKEYEQYF.

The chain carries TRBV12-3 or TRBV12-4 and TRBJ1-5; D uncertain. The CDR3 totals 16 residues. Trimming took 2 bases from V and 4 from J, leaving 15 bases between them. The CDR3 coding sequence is TGTGCCAGCAGTTTAATTATAGGTCGGAGAAATCAGCCCCAGCATTTT. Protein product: CASSLIIGRRNQPQHF.

CDR3 amino acids: CASSQGGAGYNEQFF. CDR3 in DNA: TGTGCCAGCAGCCAAGGAGGAGCGGGGTACAATGAGCAGTTCTTC. The rearrangement uses TRBV3-1 and TRBJ2-1; the match to TRBD2 covers 7 bases. Trimming took 1 base from V and 4 from J; bases not matched to a gene: 4. The length of the CDR3 is 15 residues. Germline CDR1 LGHDT, CDR2 YNNKEL (reference sequence).

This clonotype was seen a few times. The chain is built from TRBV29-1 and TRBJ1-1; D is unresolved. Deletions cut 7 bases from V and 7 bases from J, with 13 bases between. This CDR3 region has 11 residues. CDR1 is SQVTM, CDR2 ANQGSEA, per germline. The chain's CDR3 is CSALGTDEAFF. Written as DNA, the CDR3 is TGCAGCGCTCTCGGAACCGATGAAGCTTTCTTT. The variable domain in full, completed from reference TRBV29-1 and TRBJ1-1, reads SAVISQKPSRDICQRGTSLTIQCQVDSQVTMMFWYRQQPGQSLTLIATANQGSEATYESGFVIDKFPISRPNLTFSTLTVSNMSPEDSSIYLCSALGTDEAFFGQGTRLTVV.

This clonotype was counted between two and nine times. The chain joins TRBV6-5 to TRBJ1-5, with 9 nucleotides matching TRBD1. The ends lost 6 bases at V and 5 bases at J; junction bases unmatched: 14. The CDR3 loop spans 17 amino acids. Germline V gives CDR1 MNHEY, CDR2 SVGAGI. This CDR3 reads CASSLEVPGQGYQPQHF. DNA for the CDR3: TGTGCCAGCAGCCTAGAAGTGCCGGGACAGGGCTATCAGCCCCAGCATTTT.

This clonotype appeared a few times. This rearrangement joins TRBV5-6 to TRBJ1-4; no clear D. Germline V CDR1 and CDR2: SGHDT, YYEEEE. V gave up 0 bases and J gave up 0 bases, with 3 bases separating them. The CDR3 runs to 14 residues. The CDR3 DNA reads TGTGCCAGCAGCTTGGGGGCAACTAATGAAAAACTGTTTTTT. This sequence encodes CASSLGATNEKLFF.

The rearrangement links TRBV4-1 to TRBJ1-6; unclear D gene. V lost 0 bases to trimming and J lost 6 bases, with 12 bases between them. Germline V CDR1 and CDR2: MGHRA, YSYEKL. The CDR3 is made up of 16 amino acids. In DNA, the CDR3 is TGCGCCAGCAGCCAAGATCGCGGGGTATCTAATTCACCCCTCCACTTT. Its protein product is CASSQDRGVSNSPLHF.

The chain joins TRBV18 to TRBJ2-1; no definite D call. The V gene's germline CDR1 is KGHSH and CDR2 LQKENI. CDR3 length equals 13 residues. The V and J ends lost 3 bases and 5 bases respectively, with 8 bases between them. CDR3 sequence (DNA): TGTGCCAGCTCACCCAGGCTGGACAATGAGCAGTTCTTC. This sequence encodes CASSPRLDNEQFF.

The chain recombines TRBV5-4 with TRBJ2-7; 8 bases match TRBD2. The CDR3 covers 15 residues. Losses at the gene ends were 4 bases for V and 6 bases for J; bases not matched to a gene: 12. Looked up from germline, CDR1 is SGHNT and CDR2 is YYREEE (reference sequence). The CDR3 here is CASSLPSGRNIEQYF. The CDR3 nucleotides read TGTGCCAGCAGCCTCCCGAGCGGGAGAAATATCGAGCAGTACTTC. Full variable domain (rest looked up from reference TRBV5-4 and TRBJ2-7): ETGVTQSPTHLIKTRGQQVTLRCSSQSGHNTVSWYQQALGQGPQFIFQYYREEENGRGNFPPRFSGLQFPNYSSELNVNALELDDSALYLCASSLPSGRNIEQYFGPGTRLTVT.

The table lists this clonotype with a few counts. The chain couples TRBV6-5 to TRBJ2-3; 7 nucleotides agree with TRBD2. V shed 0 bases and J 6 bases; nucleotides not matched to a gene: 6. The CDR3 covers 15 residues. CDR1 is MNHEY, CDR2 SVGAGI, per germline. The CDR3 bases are TGTGCCAGCAGTTACTCGGGGGTAGCGGGCGATACGCAGTATTTT. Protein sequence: CASSYSGVAGDTQYF.

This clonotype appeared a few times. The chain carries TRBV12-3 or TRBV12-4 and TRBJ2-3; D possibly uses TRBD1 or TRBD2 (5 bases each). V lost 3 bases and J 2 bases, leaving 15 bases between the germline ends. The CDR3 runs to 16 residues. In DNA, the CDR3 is TGTGCCAGCAGTTTCGGGGCCCGACCATCCACAGATACGCAGTATTTT. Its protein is CASSFGARPSTDTQYF.

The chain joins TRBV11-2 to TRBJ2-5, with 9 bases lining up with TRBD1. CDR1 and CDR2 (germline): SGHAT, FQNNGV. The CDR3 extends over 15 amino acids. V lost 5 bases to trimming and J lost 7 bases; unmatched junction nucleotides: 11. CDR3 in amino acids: CASSPGTGQGGTQYF. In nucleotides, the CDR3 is TGTGCCAGCAGCCCCGGGACAGGGCAAGGTGGGACCCAGTACTTC.

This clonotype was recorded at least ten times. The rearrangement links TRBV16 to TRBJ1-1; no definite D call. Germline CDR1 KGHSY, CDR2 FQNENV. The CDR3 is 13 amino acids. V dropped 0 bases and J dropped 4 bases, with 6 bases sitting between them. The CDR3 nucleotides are TGTGCCAGCAGCCAATCCCGGTCCACTGAAGCTTTCTTT. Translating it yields CASSQSRSTEAFF.

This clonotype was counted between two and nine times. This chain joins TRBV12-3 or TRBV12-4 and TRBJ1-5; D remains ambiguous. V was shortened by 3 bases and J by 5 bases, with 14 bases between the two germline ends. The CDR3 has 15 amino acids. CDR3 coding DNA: TGTGCCAGCAGTTTTGTCGGACCGGCGGATCAGCCCCAGCATTTT. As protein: CASSFVGPADQPQHF.

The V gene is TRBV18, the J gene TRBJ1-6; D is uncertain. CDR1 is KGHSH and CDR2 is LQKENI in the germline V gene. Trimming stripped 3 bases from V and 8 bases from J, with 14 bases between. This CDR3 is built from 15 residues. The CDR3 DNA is TGTGCCAGCTCACCGGATTTGACGGAGTATTCACCCCTCCACTTT. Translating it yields CASSPDLTEYSPLHF.

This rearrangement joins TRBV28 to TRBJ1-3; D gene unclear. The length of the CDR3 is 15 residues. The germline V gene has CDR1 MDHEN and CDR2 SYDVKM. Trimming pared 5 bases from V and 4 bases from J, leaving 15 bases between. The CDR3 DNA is TGTGCCAGCAGTCCTATCGTAGAGGCCGGAAACACCATATATTTT. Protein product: CASSPIVEAGNTIYF.

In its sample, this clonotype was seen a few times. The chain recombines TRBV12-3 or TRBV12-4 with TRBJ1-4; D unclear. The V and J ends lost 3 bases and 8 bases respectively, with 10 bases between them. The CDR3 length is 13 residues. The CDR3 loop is CASSLRVREKLFF. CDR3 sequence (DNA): TGTGCCAGCAGTTTGAGGGTACGGGAAAAACTGTTTTTT.